This T cell receptor beta chain was found in a study of T cells after yellow fever vaccination. Notes on the study in general: Reappearance after the booster was observed for most primary-vaccination clones (96% CD4, less than 90% CD8).

The CDR3 is 12 residues long. Germline V gene data show CDR1 as KGHDR and CDR2 as SFDVKD. Trimming stripped 2 bases from V and 4 bases from J, with 2 bases between. TCRdb called the 5' RACE reads again in MiXCR, with one record for every CDR3 protein. The sample holds about 320,000 distinct CDR3 sequences, about 4.5% seen once. This clonotype has a count of ten or more. As yet, its antigen is unknown. The sample in question was PBMCs, obtained 15 days after the yellow fever booster vaccination. The sequence was obtained from a man younger than 30 who received the YFV17D yellow fever vaccine. This chain links TRBV24-1 with TRBJ2-1; no reliable D call. CDR3 DNA sequence: TGTGCCACCAGTGATTCTTACAATGAGCAGTTCTTC. Its translation is CATSDSYNEQFF.